The clone carrying this T cell receptor (beta chain) was found many times. There are 15 residues in the CDR3. With 2 bases removed from V and 1 base from J, the gap between germline ends came to 8 bases. TCRdb re-called the 5' RACE reads with MiXCR, one entry per CDR3 protein. The profile covers under 700,000 distinct CDR3 sequences, with approximately 20% appearing a single time and around 12% taken by the ten largest. These data belong to a study of T-cell memory formation after mild COVID-19. Study-level background: Clusters were largely donor specific.

The sample taken for sequencing was PBMCs or a T cell subset sorted from them (not recorded which). This clonotype originated in an adult woman who had mild COVID-19 (a few samples of this study predate the infection). Cell type and time point are not known. The chain links TRBV12-3 or TRBV12-4 to TRBJ2-2; D gene ambiguous. The CDR3 loop is CASSLSVGNTGELFF. As DNA, the CDR3 is TGTGCCAGCAGTTTAAGCGTGGGGAACACCGGGGAGCTGTTTTTT.